The clone carrying this T cell receptor beta chain has only a few counts. These data are taken from a study of patients and donors after allogeneic stem cell transplantation. This CDR3 contains 16 residues. The junction had 10 bases not matched to a gene; V was cut back by 5 bases and J by 3 bases. From germline, CDR1 is LGHNA and CDR2 YSLEER. TCRdb recomputed calls from the RT-PCR reads with MiXCR, one row per CDR3 protein. The sample includes roughly 960,000 distinct CDR3 sequences, more than 15% of them seen just once. Sequenced input: blood, either unsorted or a sorted T cell fraction (not recorded which). The chain joins TRBV4-3 to TRBJ1-2; 9 nucleotides match TRBD1. The TCR was taken from a human donor who was either an allogeneic HSCT recipient or a stem cell or donor lymphocyte infusion donor (not recorded which). It is not recorded whose cells these are; they may come from a transplant donor. The CDR3 reads CASSGTGSISDYGYTF. The CDR3 region has the DNA TGCGCCAGCAGCGGGACAGGGAGTATTTCGGACTATGGCTACACCTTC.